This paragraph covers one T cell receptor beta chain sequence. As yet, its antigen is unknown. The data belong to a study of somatic mutations in cytotoxic T cells in rheumatoid arthritis. Germline CDR1 reads MDHEN; CDR2 reads SYDVKM. Between the trimmed V and J ends, which lost 5 bases and 2 bases, there was a span of 10 bases. The CDR3 covers 14 residues. TCRdb keeps only in-frame clones here, not all; method: immunoSEQ multiplex PCR. The sample has more than 25,000 clones, under 75% seen once. Both CD4+ and CD8+ cells were separated through positive magnetic bead selection, and their purity was verified using flow cytometry. The study, taken as a whole, reports: Only rheumatoid arthritis patients, not healthy controls, showed CD8+ clonality increasing with age.

This sequence joins TRBV28 and TRBJ1-5; no firm D call. The specimen sequenced was CD8+ T cells sorted from blood. This TCR came from a woman younger than 30 in good health. CDR3 protein: CASSKWGGNQPQHF. Here the CDR3 DNA reads TGTGCCAGCAGTAAGTGGGGTGGCAATCAGCCCCAGCATTTT.